A single TCR beta chain is shown here with its context. No cognate antigen has been identified for it. Qualities for individual bases were not recorded, and no much larger clone is one base off. This specimen belongs to a study of T cells after somatic rescue of genetic block (dated by TCRdb to the early 2020s). Turning to the overall study: The study assessed how robust, over the long term, a T-cell system was when the system had developed through somatic rescue of a genetic block in T-cell development.

The library was generated by the immunoSEQ multiplex PCR assay. The source is immuneACCESS, and TCRdb retained only in-frame sequences with V and J called. Part of the clones is not carried over; for the studies checked, unresolved V genes explain less than half of this, and the remainder is unexplained. The sample contains 110,000 or so clones, around nine tenths of them found a single time. The ten largest clones represent over 1.1% of the sample. In the germline V gene, CDR1 corresponds to SNHLY and CDR2 to FYNNEI. From its cysteine to its phenylalanine, the CDR3 spans 14 amino acids. Kept here is only the CDR3 DNA, which spans 42 bases and is read in frame from base 1. V and J are truncated by 3 bases and 0 bases respectively, leaving an intervening sequence of 9 bases.

Sequencing was carried out using peripheral blood mononuclear cells (PBMCs). The clonotype originates from a woman between 18 and 29 years old. The sequence joins TRBV2 to TRBJ2-7; the D gene could be either TRBD1 or TRBD2, each agreeing at 5 bases. The nucleotide sequence is TGTGCCAGCAGTGATGGGGACCGCTCCTACGAGCAGTACTTC. Its translation reads: CASSDGDRSYEQYF.